This TCR beta chain was identified during a study of shared clonotypes between healthy human individuals. Trimming stripped 4 bases from V and 1 base from J, with 7 bases between. This CDR3 has 13 residues. Germline lookup yields CDR1 LGHNA and CDR2 YNFKEQ. Here immunoSEQ multiplex PCR was the method, and the copy in TCRdb shows in-frame clones only, minus some. Found here are about 450,000 clones, roughly 83% of them singletons; the top ten hold under 15%. The study drew its donors from healthy HIV-negative adults without recent acute infections or vaccinations. Sample: PBMCs. The clonotype was recovered from a woman between 40 and 50 years old in good health. Some clones in this sample may be carry-over from other donors' samples. The chain couples TRBV4-2 to TRBJ1-1; tentative D call: TRBD1 (5 bases). For the CDR3, the DNA is TGTGCCAGCAGCCTGACAGCGAACACTGAAGCTTTCTTT. Encoded protein: CASSLTANTEAFF.